This T cell receptor (beta chain) was retrieved from a study of molecular identifiers for immune sequencing clone quantification. Points from the study as a whole: Over 98% of CMV-specific effector molecules, but under 1% of naive ones, were in clones above 20 copies.

Each CDR3 protein is one row after TCRdb ran MiXCR on the PCR reads. The sample shows around 8,000 distinct CDR3 sequences, under 45% of them seen only once. CDR1 and CDR2 from the germline V gene are MDHEN and SYDVKM. V dropped 4 bases and J dropped 4 bases, with 23 bases sitting between them. The CDR3 contains 18 residues. CD8+CD4-CCR7+CD45RA+ cells were sorted as naive CD8 T cells. This clonotype was counted only a few times. No antigen is known for it. Sequenced sample: naive CD8+ T cells from blood, with Jurkat cell RNA spiked in. Subset: FACS-sorted CD8+CD4-CCR7+CD45RA+ naive T cells. The chain couples TRBV28 to TRBJ2-1; D is tentatively TRBD1 or TRBD2 (5 bases each). This sequence was found in a human donor in good health. Some libraries in this study had Jurkat cell RNA spiked in. The CDR3 coding sequence is TGTGCCAGCAGTTCCCGGGACCGAGGGGCTATAGAGTACAATGAGCAGTTCTTC. This codes for CASSSRDRGAIEYNEQFF.